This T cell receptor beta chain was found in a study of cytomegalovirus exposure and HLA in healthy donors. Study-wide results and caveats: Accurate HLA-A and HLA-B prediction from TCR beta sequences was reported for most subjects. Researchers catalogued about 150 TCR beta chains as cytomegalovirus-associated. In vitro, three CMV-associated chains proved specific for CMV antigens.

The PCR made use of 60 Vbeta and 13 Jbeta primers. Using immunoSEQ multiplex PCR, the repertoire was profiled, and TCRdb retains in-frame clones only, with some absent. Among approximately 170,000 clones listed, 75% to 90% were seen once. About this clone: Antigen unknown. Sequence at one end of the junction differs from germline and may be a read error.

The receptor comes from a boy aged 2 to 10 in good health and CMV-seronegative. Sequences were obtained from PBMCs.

This CDR3 reads CSSSPDSPGQGGGETQYF. The CDR3 DNA reads TGTTCCAGCAGCCCCGACTCACCGGGACAGGGAGGAGGGGAGACCCAGTACTTC. This chain uses TRBV7-9 with TRBJ2-5; 9 bases line up with TRBD1. The CDR3 sequence is 18 residues long. Germline CDR1 SEHNR, CDR2 FQNEAQ (reference sequence).